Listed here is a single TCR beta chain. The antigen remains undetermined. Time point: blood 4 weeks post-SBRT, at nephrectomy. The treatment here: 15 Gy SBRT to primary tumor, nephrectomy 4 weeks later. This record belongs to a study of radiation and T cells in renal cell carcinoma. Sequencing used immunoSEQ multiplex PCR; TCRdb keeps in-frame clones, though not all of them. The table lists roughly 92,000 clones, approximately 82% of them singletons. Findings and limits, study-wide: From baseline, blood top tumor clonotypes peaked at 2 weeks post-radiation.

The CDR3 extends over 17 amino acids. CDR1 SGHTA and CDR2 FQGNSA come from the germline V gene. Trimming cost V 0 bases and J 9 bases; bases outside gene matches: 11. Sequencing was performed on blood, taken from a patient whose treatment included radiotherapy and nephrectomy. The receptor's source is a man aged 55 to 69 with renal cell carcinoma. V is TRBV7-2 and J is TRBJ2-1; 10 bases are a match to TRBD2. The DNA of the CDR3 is TGTGCCAGCAGCTTAGCTCCTAGCGGGAGAATAGGTGGTGAGCAGTTCTTC. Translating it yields CASSLAPSGRIGGEQFF.